This TCR beta chain stems from a study of blood T cell repertoires in COVID-19. As for the study in general: Samples came from the United States, Italy and Spain, spanning acute and convalescent COVID-19. PBMCs, B-cell-depleted T cells, or T cells provided the cDNA or gDNA that made up the material.

V lost 4 bases to trimming and J lost 0 bases, with 13 bases between them. Per germline, CDR1 SGHRS and CDR2 YFSETQ. This CDR3 region has 16 residues. In regard to this clone: Other DNA sequences in this sample translate to the same CDR3.

Original processing methods: Scientists estimated how many nucleated cells there were by amplifying reference gene primers. TCRdb keeps only in-frame clones here, not all; method: immunoSEQ multiplex PCR. That table gives V, J and clone size, and the DNA gave D and trimming. The sample consists of roughly 270,000 clones, 88% of them appearing once. This receptor was taken from a man aged 18 to 30 with active or convalescent COVID-19. J is TRBJ2-2 and V is TRBV5-1; D unclear. Sequences were obtained from peripheral blood. The CDR3 sequence is CASSLRGGANTGELFF. CDR3 DNA sequence: TGCGCCAGCAGCCTCCGTGGCGGCGCGAACACCGGGGAGCTGTTTTTT.